These 3 T cell receptor beta chains were sequenced from one sample in a study of T cells after yellow fever vaccination. TCRdb fed the 5' RACE reads into MiXCR, producing one record per CDR3 protein. This table has approximately 330,000 distinct CDR3 sequences, 4.1% appearing once. Sequences were derived from PBMCs, sampled 5 days after the yellow fever booster vaccination. Every receptor here comes from a man younger than 35 who received the YFV17D yellow fever vaccine.

The table lists this clonotype with a few counts. The J gene is TRBJ1-6, the V gene TRBV18, with D possibly being TRBD1 (6 bases). Trimming pared 3 bases from V and 7 bases from J, leaving 13 bases between. Germline V gives CDR1 KGHSH, CDR2 LQKENI. This CDR3 spans 15 amino acids. In DNA form, the CDR3 reads TGTGCCAGCTCACCTTCAGGGGTGAGGAATTCACCCCTCCACTTT. The encoded protein is CASSPSGVRNSPLHF.

This clonotype showed up just a few times. The chain employs TRBV6-2 or TRBV6-3 and TRBJ2-7, with D uncertain. Trimming removed 1 base from V and 7 bases from J, with 11 bases in between. The germline V gene encodes CDR1 MNHEY and CDR2 SVGEGT. CDR3 size: 13 residues. This CDR3 reads CASSYWAALEQYF. DNA of the CDR3: TGTGCCAGCAGTTACTGGGCAGCCTTGGAGCAGTACTTC.

Many counts were recorded for this clonotype. The chain recombines TRBV18 with TRBJ2-5, with D perhaps being TRBD1 or TRBD2 (5 bases each). Germline CDR1 is KGHSH and CDR2 is LQKENI. Trimming cost V 2 bases and J 7 bases, with 14 bases left between them. The length of the CDR3 is 14 residues. CDR3 DNA sequence: TGTGCCAGCTCACCAGACAGCGGTGGGTGGACCCAGTACTTC. It yields the protein CASSPDSGGWTQYF.